Listed below are T cell receptor beta chains from one sample, sequenced in a study of cytomegalovirus exposure and HLA in healthy donors. Clones were read by immunoSEQ multiplex PCR, and TCRdb kept only the in-frame ones, dropping some. The sample has about 140,000 clones; 80% are singletons. What was sequenced was PBMCs. The receptors were gathered from a man aged 40-49 years in good health and CMV-seropositive. CDR3s leave out the opening cysteine and the closing phenylalanine or tryptophan. Each record gives: CDR3 length, V gene, D gene, CDR3 protein. The D gene is left open where the match is weak.

>15|TRBV6-1|TRBD2
ASSEAGGRTRQDTQY
>13|TRBV5-1|NA
ASAPEGRGSETQY
>12|TRBV6-5|TRBD1
ASRFAGTDTEAF
>12|TRBV6-4|NA
ASSVGPSTDTQY
>13|TRBV19|NA
ASSIDRGAAQPQH
>11|TRBV19|NA
ASTEGWADGYT
>10|TRBV5-8|NA
ASSEGDHEQY
>14|TRBV18|TRBD2
ASSPKLAGVGETQY
>14|TRBV5-5|TRBD1
ASSSSGQGIFYEQY
>14|TRBV7-2|TRBD1
ASSLARTGGYNEQF
>14|TRBV4-2|TRBD2
ASSQDWRGATDTQY
>11|TRBV7-8|NA
ASSLALAQPQH
>18|TRBV6-1|TRBD2
ASSEFPPTSGVTRWYEQF
>9|TRBV6-5|NA
ASSHRETQY
>13|TRBV11-3|NA
ASSTSSTGRTEAF
>15|TRBV4-1|NA
ASSQGPTGSTNEKLF
>12|TRBV2|TRBD1
ASIWTGLNTEAF
>15|TRBV5-3|NA
ARSLEQGLSMNTEAF
>11|TRBV7-2|NA
ASSLALGDGYT
>11|TRBV10-2|NA
ASSEPRQGEQY
>14|TRBV4-3|NA
ASSHGGGGGQEKLF
>11|TRBV5-1|TRBD2
ASSWREIGELF
>14|TRBV7-9|TRBD1
ASSYTGTGQNEKLF
>13|TRBV11-2|NA
ASSSLRGSYNEQF
>12|TRBV5-1|NA
ASSVGPGNEKLF
>12|TRBV5-1|NA
ASSLGGMNTEAF